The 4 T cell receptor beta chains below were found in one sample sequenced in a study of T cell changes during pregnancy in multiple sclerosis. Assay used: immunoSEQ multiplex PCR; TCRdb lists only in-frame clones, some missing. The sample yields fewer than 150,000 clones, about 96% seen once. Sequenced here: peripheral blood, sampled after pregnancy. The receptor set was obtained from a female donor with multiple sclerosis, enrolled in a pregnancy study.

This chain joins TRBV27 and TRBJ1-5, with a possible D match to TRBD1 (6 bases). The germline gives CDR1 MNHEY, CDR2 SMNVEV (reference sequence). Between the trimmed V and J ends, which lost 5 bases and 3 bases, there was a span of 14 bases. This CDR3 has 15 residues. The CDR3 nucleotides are TGTGCCAGCAGTCCTACAGGGAAGCCCAATCAGCCCCAGCATTTT. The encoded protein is CASSPTGKPNQPQHF.

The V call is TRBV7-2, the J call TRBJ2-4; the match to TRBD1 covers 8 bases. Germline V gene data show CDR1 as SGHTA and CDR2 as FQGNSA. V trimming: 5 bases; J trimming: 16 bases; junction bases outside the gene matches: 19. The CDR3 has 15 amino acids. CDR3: CASSADTDRAKVSYF. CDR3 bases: TGTGCCAGCAGCGCAGACACGGACAGGGCTAAGGTCTCCTACTTC. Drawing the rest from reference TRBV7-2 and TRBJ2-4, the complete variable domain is GAGVSQSPSNKVTEKGKDVELRCDPISGHTALYWYRQSLGQGLEFLIYFQGNSAPDKSGLPSDRFSAERTGGSVSTLTIQRTQQEDSAVYLCASSADTDRAKVSYFGAGTRLSVL.

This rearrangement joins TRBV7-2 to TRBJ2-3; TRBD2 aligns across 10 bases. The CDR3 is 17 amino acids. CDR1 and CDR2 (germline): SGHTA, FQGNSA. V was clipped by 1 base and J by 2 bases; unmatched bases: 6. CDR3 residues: CASSLVGTSATTDTQYF. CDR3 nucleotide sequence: TGTGCCAGCAGCTTAGTGGGGACTAGCGCTACCACAGATACGCAGTATTTT.

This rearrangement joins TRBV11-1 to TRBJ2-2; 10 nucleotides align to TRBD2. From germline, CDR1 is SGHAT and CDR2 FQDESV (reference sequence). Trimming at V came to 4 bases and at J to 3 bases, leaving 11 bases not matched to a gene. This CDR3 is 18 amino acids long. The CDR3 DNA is TGTGCCAGCAGCTCAGGACTAGCGGCCTTACCCCACACCGGGGAGCTGTTTTTT. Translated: CASSSGLAALPHTGELFF.